The table lists the clone carrying this TCR beta chain with many counts. The germline V gene has CDR1 LGHNA and CDR2 YSLEER. V gave up 6 bases and J gave up 3 bases, with 11 bases separating them. This CDR3 region has 14 residues. The data were taken from a study of molecular identifiers for immune sequencing clone quantification. Generation of bulk TCR libraries relied on previously described methods and listed TCR primers. TCRdb re-analysed the PCR reads in MiXCR, keeping a single row per CDR3 protein. The sample yields approximately 670,000 distinct CDR3 sequences, nearly 20% seen once. Sequencing was carried out using naive CD8+ T cells from blood, with Jurkat cell RNA spiked in. Subset noted: FACS-sorted CD8+CD4-CCR7+CD45RA+ naive T cells. The chain couples TRBV4-3 to TRBJ2-2; D may correspond to TRBD1 or TRBD2 (6 bases each). The receptor's source is a human donor in good health. Some libraries in this study had Jurkat cell RNA spiked in. The CDR3 loop reads CASRGGQYTGELFF. CDR3 sequence (DNA): TGCGCCAGCAGGGGAGGACAGTACACCGGGGAGCTGTTTTTT.